This TCR beta chain was sequenced for a study of graft-versus-host responses after intestinal transplantation (dated by TCRdb to 2020 to 2023). Background for the entire study: Recipients received multivisceral, liver-intestinal, or isolated intestinal transplants. Anti-thymocyte globulin induction was given to all recipients, followed by maintenance tacrolimus and steroids for approximately three years. Graft-versus-host and host-versus-graft alloreactive T cell clones were tracked in the graft, circulation and bone marrow after intestinal transplantation using bulk TCR-beta CDR3 sequencing. To identify alloreactive clones, pre-transplant mixed lymphocyte reaction products were sequenced and then compared with unstimulated pre-transplant donor and recipient T cells. Of the 20 to 25 intestinal transplant recipients enrolled in the cohort, one of whom was a retransplant, a few patients without pretransplant specimens were excluded. Donor T cell macrochimerism was defined as a peak of at least 4% donor T cells among recipient peripheral blood mononuclear cells. Samples from a few later patients were sequenced in-house on an Illumina MiSeq with MiXCR processing rather than by the commercial service. What the authors observed across the whole study: Early after transplant, peak levels of circulating GvH clones were found to be associated with declines in HvG clones. GvH clones were detected in recipient bone marrow, and some appeared earlier in ileal mucosa or blood, consistent with an intestinal mucosal origin. High GvH to HvG T cell clonal ratios were observed in the allografts of patients with donor T cell macrochimerism. The conclusions were limited by the relatively low number and heterogeneity of the intestinal transplant patients.

Explained via the paper, the time point label denotes: cells obtained before transplantation from donor or recipient. CD3+CD4+ and CD3+CD8+ populations were FACS-sorted from unstimulated pre-transplant donor and recipient cells taken from spleen or lymph nodes. The library came from the immunoSEQ multiplex PCR assay. For most patients, genomic DNA was isolated with the Qiagen DNeasy Blood and Tissue Kit and shipped frozen to Adaptive Biotechnologies for TCR sequencing. Adaptive Biotechnologies carried out high-throughput TCR-beta CDR3 sequencing of genomic DNA for most patients. As for how the authors treated the data: Adaptive's ImmunoSEQ software was the source of the TCR sequencing data for roughly 19 patients, while a few other patients were processed with MiXCR and VDJtools. To correct CD4 versus CD8 sorting errors, sequences present in both subsets at a frequency ratio below 5:1 were removed. CDR3 nucleotide sequences shared between donor and recipient were removed because the origin of such sequences could not be assigned. To be classed as alloreactive, a clone needed at least 2-fold expansion over unstimulated cells and a minimum CFSE-low frequency of 0.002% (template counts) or 0.001% (read counts). Clones were considered mappable if detected in sequenced pre-transplant spleen, lymph node, or MLR CFSE-low populations of the donor or recipient. The cumulative frequency of alloreactive clones was calculated as a percentage of all sequences, weighted by copy number. TCRdb carries this immuneACCESS record with in-frame sequences only. Its versions omit some clonotypes, under half of them owing to an unresolved V gene in the studies checked, with the rest unexplained. V and J calls and clone size are given by that table; D and trimming were obtained from the DNA. For this sample the table gives around 110,000 clones, of which 93% were detected only once. The biggest ten clones account for 0.9% to 1.5% of the sample.

Trimming removed 4 bases from V and 0 bases from J, leaving 13 bases between the germline ends. From the cysteine through the phenylalanine, the CDR3 covers 17 amino acids. Only CDR3 DNA is held: 51 bases, read in frame from base 1. Looking up the germline V gene yields CDR1 SGHVS and CDR2 FQNEAQ. This clone was found once. Its binding antigen is unknown. Qualities for individual bases were not recorded, and no much larger clone is one base off. The specimen comprised unstimulated CD8+ T cells sorted from spleen or lymph node cells, sampled before transplant. Recombination joined TRBV7-8 with TRBJ2-6; TRBD1 might be the D gene, on 6 matching bases. This TCR was recovered from a human donor who was the organ donor for an intestinal transplant. The CDR3 has the sequence CASSWAWTASGANVLTF. The nucleotide sequence reads TGTGCCAGCAGCTGGGCCTGGACAGCCTCTGGGGCCAACGTCCTGACTTTC.